The 28 T cell receptor beta chains presented below share a single source sample, sequenced in a study of OX40 agonist ivuxolimab in advanced cancers. Measured with immunoSEQ multiplex PCR; TCRdb has only the in-frame clones, and not every one. The profile shows around 10,000 clones, 60% to 70% of them singletons. This sample comprised CD4+ or CD8+ T cells sorted from blood, obtained in a trial of the OX40 agonist ivuxolimab. The receptors stem from an adult with an advanced solid tumor such as melanoma, head and neck, liver or kidney cancer.

This rearrangement joins TRBV19 to TRBJ2-5, with D tentatively TRBD2 (6 bases). Trimming shortened V by 5 bases and J by 1 base, and 14 bases separated the two germline ends. Germline assignment: CDR1 LNHDA and CDR2 SQIVND (reference sequence). This CDR3 contains 15 residues. DNA of the CDR3: TGTGCCAGTAGTGGGGACTCACCCTTCCAAGAGACCCAGTACTTC. Residues: CASSGDSPFQETQYF.

V usage is TRBV27 and J usage is TRBJ1-1; D possibly corresponds to TRBD1 (6 bases). CDR3 length: 14 amino acids. CDR1 and CDR2 (germline): MNHEY, SMNVEV (reference sequence). The V end lost 4 bases, the J end lost 1 base, and 10 bases lay between the germline ends. CDR3 amino acids: CASSYQGRNTEAFF. The CDR3 nucleotides are TGTGCCAGCAGTTATCAGGGGCGGAACACTGAAGCTTTCTTT.

The J gene is TRBJ2-7, the V gene TRBV9, with D perhaps matching TRBD2 (6 bases). Trimming cost V 1 base and J 5 bases, with 13 bases left between them. Germline CDR1 is SGDLS and CDR2 is YYNGEE. This CDR3 region has 14 residues. For the CDR3, the DNA is TGTGCCAGCAGCGTAACGAGGGCGGGGAACGAGCAGTACTTC. Its protein product is CASSVTRAGNEQYF. Full variable domain (remainder filled in from reference TRBV9 and TRBJ2-7): DSGVTQTPKHLITATGQRVTLRCSPRSGDLSVYWYQQSLDQGLQFLIQYYNGEERAKGNILERFSAQQFPDLHSELNLSSLELGDSALYFCASSVTRAGNEQYFGPGTRLTVT.

This chain links TRBV19 with TRBJ1-5; perhaps TRBD1 as D (5 bases). Trimming took off 5 bases at V and 2 bases at J, with 25 bases between the two ends. Germline-derived CDR1 and CDR2 are LNHDA and SQIVND (reference sequence). CDR3 length: 19 residues. The CDR3 loop reads CASSHPRDPIGRRNQPQHF. CDR3 bases: TGTGCCAGTAGTCATCCTAGGGACCCGATTGGTAGGCGCAATCAGCCCCAGCATTTT. Full variable domain (outside the CDR3, taken from reference TRBV19 and TRBJ1-5): DGGITQSPKYLFRKEGQNVTLSCEQNLNHDAMYWYRQDPGQGLRLIYYSQIVNDFQKGDIAEGYSVSREKKESFPLTVTSAQKNPTAFYLCASSHPRDPIGRRNQPQHFGDGTRLSIL.

This clone has more than one count but fewer than ten. V is TRBV9 and J is TRBJ2-1, with 7 bases fitting TRBD2. The CDR3 is 15 amino acids. V shed 2 bases, J shed 7 bases, and the junction held 9 bases outside the gene matches. Germline loops: CDR1 SGDLS, CDR2 YYNGEE. CDR3 protein: CASSVRETLPNEQFF. CDR3 DNA: TGTGCCAGCAGCGTGCGGGAGACCCTGCCGAATGAGCAGTTCTTC.

V usage is TRBV6-7 and J usage is TRBJ1-1; D call uncertain. TRBV6-7 is assigned to the ORF class and has an uncertain function. Trimming pared 5 bases from V and 1 base from J, leaving 14 bases between. The CDR3 is 15 amino acids. For the CDR3, the DNA is TGTGCCAGCAGTCTGCCCGAACCGAGGAACACTGAAGCTTTCTTT. It yields the protein CASSLPEPRNTEAFF.

The sample holds a few counts of this clone. This chain links TRBV7-2 with TRBJ2-7; D is ambiguous. Germline V CDR1 and CDR2: SGHTA, FQGNSA. V was shortened by 3 bases and J by 1 base, with 7 bases between the two germline ends. The CDR3 covers 13 residues. CDR3 sequence: CASSFFTSYEQYF. In nucleotides, the CDR3 is TGTGCCAGCAGCTTTTTCACGTCCTACGAGCAGTACTTC.

This clone was detected a few times. The rearrangement uses TRBV19 and TRBJ2-2; D not certain. The CDR3 runs to 12 residues. Germline CDR1 and CDR2: LNHDA and SQIVND (reference sequence). The V end was cut by 3 bases, the J end by 7 bases, with 6 bases between. The CDR3 DNA follows: TGTGCCAGTAGTATCGCGGACGGGGAGCTGTTTTTT. Amino acid sequence: CASSIADGELFF.

V is TRBV4-3 and J is TRBJ2-5; tentative D call: TRBD1 (6 bases). The last part of the DNA fits TRBJ2-7 better; the J call may be wrong. This CDR3 region has 14 residues. Germline V CDR1 and CDR2: LGHNA, YSLEER. The CDR3 sequence: CASSPVDSSYEQYF. CDR3 in DNA: TGCGCCAGCAGCCCCGTGGACAGCTCCTACGAGCAGTACTTC.

The genes are TRBV9 and TRBJ2-3; 8 bases are a match to TRBD2. Losses at the gene ends were 4 bases for V and 0 bases for J; bases not matched to a gene: 4. CDR1 is SGDLS and CDR2 is YYNGEE in the germline V gene. The CDR3 is 15 residues long. The CDR3 loop is CASSPPSGSTDTQYF. The CDR3 DNA reads as TGTGCCAGCAGCCCCCCTAGCGGGAGCACAGATACGCAGTATTTT. The whole variable domain, filled in from reference TRBV9 and TRBJ2-3, reads DSGVTQTPKHLITATGQRVTLRCSPRSGDLSVYWYQQSLDQGLQFLIQYYNGEERAKGNILERFSAQQFPDLHSELNLSSLELGDSALYFCASSPPSGSTDTQYFGPGTRLTVL.

The chain links TRBV29-1 to TRBJ2-7; D gene unclear. Trimming stripped 0 bases from V and 1 base from J, with 7 bases between. CDR3 length equals 13 residues. In germline, CDR1 is SQVTM, CDR2 ANQGSEA. CDR3: CSVEDSKSYEQYF. CDR3 DNA: TGCAGCGTTGAAGATAGCAAGTCCTACGAGCAGTACTTC.

The rearrangement uses TRBV6-4 and TRBJ2-2; 8 positions agree with TRBD1. Germline V gene lookup returns CDR1 MRHNA and CDR2 SNTAGT. Losses at the gene ends were 3 bases for V and 3 bases for J; bases not matched to a gene: 0. This CDR3 has 14 amino acids. CDR3 protein: CASSEGQDTGELFF. CDR3 in DNA: TGTGCCAGCAGTGAGGGACAGGACACCGGGGAGCTGTTTTTT.

This chain uses TRBV30 with TRBJ1-2; TRBD1 might be the D (5 bases). Germline V lookup: CDR1 GTSNPN, CDR2 SVGIG (reference sequence). The CDR3 has 14 residues. V lost 4 bases and J lost 5, with 17 bases in between. This chain's CDR3 is CAWTDSGPLYGYTF. CDR3 DNA: TGTGCCTGGACCGACAGCGGCCCTCTGTATGGCTACACCTTC.

This sequence joins TRBV5-1 and TRBJ1-1; D not resolved. Trimming pared 6 bases from V and 3 bases from J, leaving 12 bases between. The CDR3 runs 13 residues. Looked up from germline, CDR1 is SGHRS and CDR2 is YFSETQ. The CDR3 coding sequence is TGCGCCAGCACCTCACCCTCCTACACTGAAGCTTTCTTT. It is translated as CASTSPSYTEAFF.

The chain joins TRBV2 to TRBJ2-2; no reliable D call. The CDR3 spans 12 residues. Germline-derived CDR1 and CDR2 are SNHLY and FYNNEI. V shed 7 bases and J shed 3 bases, with 6 bases lying between them. The CDR3 nucleotides are TGTGCCAGCACAGATTACACCGGGGAGCTGTTTTTT. Protein sequence: CASTDYTGELFF.

This chain joins TRBV18 and TRBJ1-1; a weak D match, TRBD1 (6 bases). CDR1 is KGHSH, CDR2 LQKENI, per germline. The CDR3 consists of 13 residues. V gave up 2 bases and J gave up 5 bases, with 9 bases separating them. The CDR3 protein is CASSPVGGTEAFF. CDR3 nucleotides: TGTGCCAGCTCACCAGTAGGGGGAACTGAAGCTTTCTTT. Drawing the rest from reference TRBV18 and TRBJ1-1, the complete variable domain is NAGVMQNPRHLVRRRGQEARLRCSPMKGHSHVYWYRQLPEEGLKFMVYLQKENIIDESGMPKERFSAEFPKEGPSILRIQQVVRGDSAAYFCASSPVGGTEAFFGQGTRLTVV.

The rearrangement joins TRBV6-6 to TRBJ1-3; no reliable D call. Trimming took 7 bases from V and 4 from J, leaving 14 bases between them. Per germline, CDR1 MNHNY and CDR2 SVGAGI (reference sequence). This CDR3 is 14 amino acids long. CDR3 coding DNA: TGTGCCAGCACCAGCCTTGGGTCCGGAAACACCATATATTTT. Translation: CASTSLGSGNTIYF.

This chain links TRBV9 with TRBJ2-3; a weak D match, TRBD1 (6 bases). Germline CDR1 is SGDLS and CDR2 is YYNGEE. The CDR3 loop spans 16 amino acids. V was cut by 0 bases and J by 1 base, with 12 bases left in between. Here the CDR3 DNA reads TGTGCCAGCAGCGTAGCTAACAGGGTGGGCACAGATACGCAGTATTTT. It translates to CASSVANRVGTDTQYF. Looking up the rest from reference TRBV9 and TRBJ2-3 gives the full variable domain: DSGVTQTPKHLITATGQRVTLRCSPRSGDLSVYWYQQSLDQGLQFLIQYYNGEERAKGNILERFSAQQFPDLHSELNLSSLELGDSALYFCASSVANRVGTDTQYFGPGTRLTVL.

J is TRBJ1-1 and V is TRBV6-5; D is possibly TRBD1 (5 bases). Deletions cut 2 bases from V and 4 bases from J, with 14 bases between. CDR1 is MNHEY and CDR2 is SVGAGI in the germline V gene. This CDR3 region has 15 residues. CDR3 nucleotides: TGTGCCAGCAGTTACGAGAGGGGCCTGGGCACTGAAGCTTTCTTT. Translated, it gives CASSYERGLGTEAFF.

The chain couples TRBV28 to TRBJ1-5; D is perhaps TRBD1 (6 bases). Germline V gives CDR1 MDHEN, CDR2 SYDVKM. The CDR3 sequence is 18 residues long. Trimming pared 6 bases from V and 3 bases from J, leaving 24 bases between. In DNA, the CDR3 is TGTGCCAGCAGCGGAGCCGAGGCGGGGGGCTTCAACAATCAGCCCCAGCATTTT. Translated: CASSGAEAGGFNNQPQHF.

This clone was seen a handful of times. The V call is TRBV7-9, the J call TRBJ2-5; D remains ambiguous. The CDR3 contains 18 residues. Germline lookup yields CDR1 SEHNR and CDR2 FQNEAQ (reference sequence). V lost 1 base and J lost 3, with 21 bases in between. In DNA form, the CDR3 reads TGTGCCAGCAGCTTAGAAAGTTGGTTCGGCGGAAAAAAAGAGACCCAGTACTTC. Translated: CASSLESWFGGKKETQYF.

This clone is labeled medium-sized. The chain recombines TRBV6-1 with TRBJ2-3, with 14 bases identical to TRBD2. The CDR3 is 15 residues long. The germline CDR1 and CDR2 sequences are MNHNS and SASEGT. V was pared by 4 bases and J by 4 bases, with 1 base of the junction left unmatched. In DNA form, the CDR3 reads TGTGCCAGCAGTGGACTAGCGGGGGGGCCAGATACGCAGTATTTT. It codes for CASSGLAGGPDTQYF.

The rearrangement joins TRBV6-5 to TRBJ1-1, with a tentative D call TRBD1 (5 bases). The CDR3 has 13 residues. Trimming stripped 8 bases from V and 1 base from J, with 11 bases between. Germline V gene lookup returns CDR1 MNHEY and CDR2 SVGAGI. The CDR3 here is CASAWRGNTEAFF. In DNA, the CDR3 is TGTGCCAGCGCCTGGAGGGGGAACACTGAAGCTTTCTTT.

This clone came up a few times. The chain uses TRBV30 and TRBJ1-1, with no clear D. This CDR3 has 12 residues. The ends were cut back, 3 bases at V and 0 bases at J, with 5 bases in the middle. CDR1 is GTSNPN, CDR2 SVGIG, per germline (reference sequence). The CDR3 loop is CAWREMNTEAFF. Here the CDR3 DNA reads TGTGCCTGGAGAGAGATGAACACTGAAGCTTTCTTT.

This chain links TRBV5-6 with TRBJ2-5; perhaps D is TRBD1 or TRBD2 (5 bases each). The CDR3 is made up of 13 amino acids. Trimming took off 3 bases at V and 5 bases at J, with 11 bases between the two ends. Germline values: CDR1 SGHDT, CDR2 YYEEEE. The CDR3 nucleotides read TGTGCCAGCAGCTGGGACGAGGAGGAGACCCAGTACTTC. It encodes CASSWDEEETQYF.

This chain joins TRBV6-5 and TRBJ2-1; tentative D call: TRBD1 (5 bases). Germline V gene data show CDR1 as MNHEY and CDR2 as SVGAGI. This CDR3 has 13 residues. V gave up 2 bases and J gave up 5 bases, with 7 bases separating them. In nucleotides, the CDR3 is TGTGCCAGCAGTTACGACAGCAACAATGAGCAGTTCTTC. This gives the protein CASSYDSNNEQFF.

In DNA form, the CDR3 reads TGTGCCACCAGCAGAGATGGGACAGCCTATGGCTACACCTTC. It specifies CATSRDGTAYGYTF. The chain recombines TRBV15 with TRBJ1-2; 7 bases align to TRBD1. With V trimmed by 0 bases and J by 4 bases, 2 bases remained unmatched. From germline, CDR1 is LNHNV and CDR2 YYDKDF (reference sequence). The CDR3 spans 14 residues.

The V gene is TRBV9, the J gene TRBJ2-4, with 7 bases identical to TRBD2. The trim removed 3 bases at V and 9 bases at J, leaving 15 bases unmatched. The CDR3 sequence is 16 residues long. The V gene's germline CDR1 is SGDLS and CDR2 YYNGEE. In DNA, the CDR3 is TGTGCCAGCAGCGCCCGGGGAGGGCCGGGGGGTGGCATTCAGTACTTC. Encoded protein: CASSARGGPGGGIQYF.